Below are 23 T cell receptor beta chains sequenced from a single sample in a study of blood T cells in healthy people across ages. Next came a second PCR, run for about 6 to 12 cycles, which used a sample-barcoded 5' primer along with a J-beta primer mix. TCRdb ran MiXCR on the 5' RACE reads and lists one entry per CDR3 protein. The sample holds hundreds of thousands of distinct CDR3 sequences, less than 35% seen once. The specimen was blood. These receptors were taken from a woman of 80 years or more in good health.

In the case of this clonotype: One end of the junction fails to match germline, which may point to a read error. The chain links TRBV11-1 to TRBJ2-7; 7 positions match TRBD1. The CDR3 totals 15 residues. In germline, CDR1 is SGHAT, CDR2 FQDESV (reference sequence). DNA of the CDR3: TGTGCCAGCAGTTCACACGTACAGGGGCTTTACGAGCGGTACTTC. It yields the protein CASSSHVQGLYERYF.

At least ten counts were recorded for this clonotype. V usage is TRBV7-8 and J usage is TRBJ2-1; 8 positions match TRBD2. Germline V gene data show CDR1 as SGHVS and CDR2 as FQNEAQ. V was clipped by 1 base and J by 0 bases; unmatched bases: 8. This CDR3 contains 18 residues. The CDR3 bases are TGTGCCAGCAGCTTAGTGGTTAGCGGGACGAGCTCCTACAATGAGCAGTTCTTC. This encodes CASSLVVSGTSSYNEQFF.

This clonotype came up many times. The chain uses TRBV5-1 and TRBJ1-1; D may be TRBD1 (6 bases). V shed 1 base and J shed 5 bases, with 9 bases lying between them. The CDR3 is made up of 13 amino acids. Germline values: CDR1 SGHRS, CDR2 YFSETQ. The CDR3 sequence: CASSLYRETEAFF. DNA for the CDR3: TGCGCCAGCAGCTTGTACAGGGAGACTGAAGCTTTCTTT.

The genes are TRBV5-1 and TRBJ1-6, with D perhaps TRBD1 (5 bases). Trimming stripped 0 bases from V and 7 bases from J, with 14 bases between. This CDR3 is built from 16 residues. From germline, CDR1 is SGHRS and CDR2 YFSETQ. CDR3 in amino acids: CASSLGAGNQNSPLHF. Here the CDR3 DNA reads TGCGCCAGCAGCTTGGGCGCAGGGAATCAAAATTCACCCCTCCACTTT.

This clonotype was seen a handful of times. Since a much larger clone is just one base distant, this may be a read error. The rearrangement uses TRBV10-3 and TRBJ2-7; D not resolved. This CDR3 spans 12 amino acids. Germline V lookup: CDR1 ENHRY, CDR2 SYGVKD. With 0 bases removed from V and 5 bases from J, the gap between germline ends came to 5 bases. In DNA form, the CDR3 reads TGTGCCATCAGTGAGTCGAGAAACGAGCAGTACTTC. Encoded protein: CAISESRNEQYF.

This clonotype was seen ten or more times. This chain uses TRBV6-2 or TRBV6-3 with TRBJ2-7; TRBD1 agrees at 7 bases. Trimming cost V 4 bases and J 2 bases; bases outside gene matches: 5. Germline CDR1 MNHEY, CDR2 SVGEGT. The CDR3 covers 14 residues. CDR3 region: CASSFSGTAYEQYF. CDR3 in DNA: TGTGCCAGCAGTTTCTCCGGGACAGCCTACGAGCAGTACTTC.

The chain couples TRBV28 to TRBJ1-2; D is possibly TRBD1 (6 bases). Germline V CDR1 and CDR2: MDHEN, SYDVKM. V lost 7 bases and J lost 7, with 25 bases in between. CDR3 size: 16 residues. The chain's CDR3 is CASMGGGSSGISGYTF. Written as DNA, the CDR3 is TGTGCCAGCATGGGGGGGGGCTCCTCAGGTATCTCTGGCTACACCTTC.

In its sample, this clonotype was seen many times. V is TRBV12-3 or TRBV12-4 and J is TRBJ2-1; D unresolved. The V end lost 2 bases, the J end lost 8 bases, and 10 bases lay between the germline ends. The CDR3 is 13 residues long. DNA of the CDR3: TGTGCCAGCAGTTTATCAGGCGTGGATGAGCAGTTCTTC. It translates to CASSLSGVDEQFF.

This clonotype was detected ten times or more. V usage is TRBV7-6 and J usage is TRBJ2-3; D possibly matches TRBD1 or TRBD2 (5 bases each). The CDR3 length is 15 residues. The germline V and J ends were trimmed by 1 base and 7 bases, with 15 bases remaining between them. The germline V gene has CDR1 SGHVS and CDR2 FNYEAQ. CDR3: CASSLEVGAQNTQYF. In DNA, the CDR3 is TGTGCCAGCAGCTTAGAGGTCGGGGCACAGAATACGCAGTATTTT.

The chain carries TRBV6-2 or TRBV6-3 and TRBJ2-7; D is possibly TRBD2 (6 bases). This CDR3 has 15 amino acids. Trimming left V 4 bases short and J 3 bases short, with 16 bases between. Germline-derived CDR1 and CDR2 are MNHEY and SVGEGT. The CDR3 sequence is CASSSGGSGLYEQYF. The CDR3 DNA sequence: TGTGCCAGCAGTTCCGGGGGTAGCGGTCTCTACGAGCAGTACTTC.

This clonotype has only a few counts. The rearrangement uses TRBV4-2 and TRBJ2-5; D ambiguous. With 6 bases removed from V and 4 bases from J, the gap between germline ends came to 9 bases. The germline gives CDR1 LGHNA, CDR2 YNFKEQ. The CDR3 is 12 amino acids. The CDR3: CASSSRPETQYF. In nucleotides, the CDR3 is TGTGCCAGCAGTTCTCGTCCAGAGACCCAGTACTTC.

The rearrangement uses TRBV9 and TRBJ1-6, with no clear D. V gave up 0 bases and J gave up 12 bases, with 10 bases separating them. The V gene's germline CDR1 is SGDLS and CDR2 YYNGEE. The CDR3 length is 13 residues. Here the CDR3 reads CASSVGTSRPLHF. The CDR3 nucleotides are TGTGCCAGCAGCGTAGGGACCTCTCGACCCCTCCACTTT. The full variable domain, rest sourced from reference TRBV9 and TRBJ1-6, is DSGVTQTPKHLITATGQRVTLRCSPRSGDLSVYWYQQSLDQGLQFLIQYYNGEERAKGNILERFSAQQFPDLHSELNLSSLELGDSALYFCASSVGTSRPLHFGNGTRLTVT.

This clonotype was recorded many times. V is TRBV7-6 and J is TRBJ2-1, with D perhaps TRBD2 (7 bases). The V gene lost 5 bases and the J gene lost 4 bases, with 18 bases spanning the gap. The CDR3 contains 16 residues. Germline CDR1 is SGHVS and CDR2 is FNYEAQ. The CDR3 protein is CASSPGGPGPYNEQFF. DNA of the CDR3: TGTGCCAGCAGCCCCGGGGGGCCGGGGCCTTACAATGAGCAGTTCTTC.

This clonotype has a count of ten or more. Here the CDR3 reads CASSPVGGDSPLHF. CDR3 DNA: TGTGCCAGCAGCCCCGTTGGGGGCGATTCACCCCTCCACTTT. This sequence joins TRBV7-2 and TRBJ1-6, with D possibly matching TRBD1 (6 bases). Trimming shortened V by 5 bases and J by 8 bases, and 13 bases separated the two germline ends. Germline V gene data show CDR1 as SGHTA and CDR2 as FQGNSA. The CDR3 runs 14 residues. Full variable domain (missing parts from reference TRBV7-2 and TRBJ1-6): GAGVSQSPSNKVTEKGKDVELRCDPISGHTALYWYRQSLGQGLEFLIYFQGNSAPDKSGLPSDRFSAERTGGSVSTLTIQRTQQEDSAVYLCASSPVGGDSPLHFGNGTRLTVT.

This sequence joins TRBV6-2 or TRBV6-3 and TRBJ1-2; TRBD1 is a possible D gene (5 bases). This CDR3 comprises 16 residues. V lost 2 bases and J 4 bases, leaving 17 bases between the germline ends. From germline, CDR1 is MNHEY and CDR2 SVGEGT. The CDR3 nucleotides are TGTGCCAGCAGTTACAGCCGAAACAGGACCCCCTATGGCTACACCTTC. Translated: CASSYSRNRTPYGYTF.

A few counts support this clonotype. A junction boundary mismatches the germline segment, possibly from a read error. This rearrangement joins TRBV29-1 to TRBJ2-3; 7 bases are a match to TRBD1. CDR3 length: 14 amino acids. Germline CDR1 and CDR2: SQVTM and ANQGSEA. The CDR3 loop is CSVVSGRGTDTRYF. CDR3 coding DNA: TGCAGCGTCGTCTCGGGCAGGGGGACAGATACGCGGTATTTT.

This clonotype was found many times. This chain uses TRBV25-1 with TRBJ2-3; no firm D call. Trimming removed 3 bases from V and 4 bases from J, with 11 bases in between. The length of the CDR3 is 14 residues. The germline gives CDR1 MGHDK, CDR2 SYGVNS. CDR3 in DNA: TGTGCCAGCAGTGAGTCCCGGGTTGCAGATACGCAGTATTTT. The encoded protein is CASSESRVADTQYF.

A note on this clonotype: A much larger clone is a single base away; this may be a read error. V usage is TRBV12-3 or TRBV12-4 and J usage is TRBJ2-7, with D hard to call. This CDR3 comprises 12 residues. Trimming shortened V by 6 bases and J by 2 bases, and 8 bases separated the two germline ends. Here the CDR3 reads CASSESTYEQYF. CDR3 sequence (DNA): TGTGCCAGCAGCGAGAGTACCTACGAGCAGTACTTC.

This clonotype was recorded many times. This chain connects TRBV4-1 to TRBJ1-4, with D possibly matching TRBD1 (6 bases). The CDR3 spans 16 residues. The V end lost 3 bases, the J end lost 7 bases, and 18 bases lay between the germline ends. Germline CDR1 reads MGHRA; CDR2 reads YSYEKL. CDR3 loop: CASSHLQGQGSEKLFF. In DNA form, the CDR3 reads TGCGCCAGCAGCCATCTCCAGGGGCAGGGGAGTGAAAAACTGTTTTTT.

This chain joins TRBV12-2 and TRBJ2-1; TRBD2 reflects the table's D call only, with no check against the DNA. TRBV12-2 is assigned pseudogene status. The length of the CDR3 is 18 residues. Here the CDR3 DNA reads TGTGCAAGTCGCTTACCTAGTACCGGGACTAGCGGTTTCGGGGAGCAGTTCTTC. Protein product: CASRLPSTGTSGFGEQFF.

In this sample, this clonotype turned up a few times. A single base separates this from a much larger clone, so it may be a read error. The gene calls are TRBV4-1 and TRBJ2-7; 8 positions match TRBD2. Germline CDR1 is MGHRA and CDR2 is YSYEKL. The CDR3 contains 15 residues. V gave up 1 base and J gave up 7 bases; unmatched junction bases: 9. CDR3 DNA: TGCGCCAGCAGCCAAGGCGGACTAGCACTTAATGAGCAGTACTTC. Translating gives CASSQGGLALNEQYF.

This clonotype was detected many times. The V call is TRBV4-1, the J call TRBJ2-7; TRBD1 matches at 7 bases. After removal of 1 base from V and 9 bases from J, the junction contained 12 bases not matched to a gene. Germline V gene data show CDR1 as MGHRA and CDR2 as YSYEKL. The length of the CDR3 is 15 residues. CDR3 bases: TGCGCCAGCAGCCAAGTCGGGCAGGGGGACGATGGGCAGTACTTC. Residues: CASSQVGQGDDGQYF.

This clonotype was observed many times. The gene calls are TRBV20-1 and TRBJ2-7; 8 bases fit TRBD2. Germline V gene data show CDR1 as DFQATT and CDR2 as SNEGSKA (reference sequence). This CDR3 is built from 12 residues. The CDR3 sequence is CSATGGPGEQYF. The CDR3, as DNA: TGCAGCGCGACGGGGGGGCCAGGAGAGCAGTACTTC.